This paragraph covers one T cell receptor (beta chain) sequence. This clone occurred once. Its antigen specificity is not known. Per-nucleotide qualities are absent, and no much larger clonotype sits a single base away. The library was built by means of the immunoSEQ multiplex PCR assay. Imported from immuneACCESS, the table was reduced by TCRdb to in-frame sequences with V and J called. These copies leave out some clones; in studies compared against another copy, an unresolved V gene accounts for under half, and the cause of the remainder is not known. This sample holds 30,000 to 40,000 clones; under 95% were observed only once. The leading ten clones occupy 0.78% of the sample. This record comes from a study of T cell changes during pregnancy in multiple sclerosis (dated by TCRdb to the late 2010s). The study in broad terms: The study examined how the T cell repertoire changed over the course of pregnancy in women with multiple sclerosis.

The germline V gene supplies CDR1 MDHEN and CDR2 SYDVKM. There are 16 amino acids in the CDR3, from cysteine to phenylalanine inclusive. This entry keeps only the CDR3 DNA: 48 bases, framed from base 1. V loses 6 bases of germline sequence and J loses 5 bases, and the interval between the two ends is 23 bases. This receptor was obtained from a female donor with multiple sclerosis, enrolled in a pregnancy study. The material sequenced was CD4+ T cells from peripheral blood mononuclear cells, taken in the third trimester of pregnancy. The V and J genes are TRBV28 and TRBJ2-7, with TRBD2 perhaps the D gene, on 7 matching bases. The DNA sequence is as follows: TGTGCCAGCAGAACCCCGGGGGGCGGAGGAGGTGACGAGCAGTACTTC. It translates to CASRTPGGGGGDEQYF.